This T cell receptor beta chain originates from a study of CD8 T cells in ankylosing spondylitis (dated by TCRdb to the late 2010s). With respect to the entire study: T cell receptor beta repertoires were profiled in healthy donors and ankylosing spondylitis patients so that disease-linked TCR variants could be found. Peripheral blood was sampled, and synovial fluid was additionally collected from ankylosing spondylitis patients. The whole study cohort included 85 to 120 healthy donors and 25 ankylosing spondylitis patients. The study at large found these results: A TCR beta motif made up of several highly homologous amino acid variants appeared to be characteristic of blood from ankylosing spondylitis patients. Significant enrichment of the disease-linked clones was reported in matched synovial fluid samples from ankylosing spondylitis patients. A CD8+ phenotype was shown by the disease-linked clones, which were found at relatively low frequencies in peripheral blood. Some of the motif variants had been reported before in the synovial fluid and blood of reactive arthritis patients, a finding that suggests common disease-initiation mechanisms.

The instrument given in TCRdb is Illumina HiSeq 2500. Quantitative 5'-RACE with molecular barcodes was used to prepare TCR beta libraries. The paper's data handling went like this. A new computational method based on a probabilistic model of VDJ rearrangement was used to identify disease-linked TCR variants. Through fastp at Q25 and MiXCR, TCRdb rebuilt clones from the public reads, retaining in-frame beta chains. Each CDR3 protein gets just one entry, which takes the most common genes and DNA from the rows behind it. The V and J calls and clone size come from TCRdb's table, not from the authors' own analysis. In this sample the table shows approximately 350,000 distinct CDR3 sequences, over 12% of which occur a single time. 1.1% of the sample rests with the top ten. About this clonotype itself: The antigen it binds to is not known. No base qualities exist here, and no much larger clone lies one base off it.

Its CDR3 holds 16 amino acids, cysteine through phenylalanine. Just the 48-base CDR3 DNA is kept, in frame starting at base 1. The TCR sequence derives from a male donor with ankylosing spondylitis or in good health (not recorded which). Material: blood, either unsorted or a sorted T cell fraction (not recorded which). This sequence uses TRBV21-1 and TRBJ2-2; the DNA was not compared with TRBD1, the D call given in the table. TRBV21-1 is termed a pseudogene. The CDR3 sequence is CASTPWDRVLPGELFF. The DNA sequence reads TGTGCCAGCACCCCGTGGGACAGGGTCCTCCCCGGGGAGCTGTTTTTT.